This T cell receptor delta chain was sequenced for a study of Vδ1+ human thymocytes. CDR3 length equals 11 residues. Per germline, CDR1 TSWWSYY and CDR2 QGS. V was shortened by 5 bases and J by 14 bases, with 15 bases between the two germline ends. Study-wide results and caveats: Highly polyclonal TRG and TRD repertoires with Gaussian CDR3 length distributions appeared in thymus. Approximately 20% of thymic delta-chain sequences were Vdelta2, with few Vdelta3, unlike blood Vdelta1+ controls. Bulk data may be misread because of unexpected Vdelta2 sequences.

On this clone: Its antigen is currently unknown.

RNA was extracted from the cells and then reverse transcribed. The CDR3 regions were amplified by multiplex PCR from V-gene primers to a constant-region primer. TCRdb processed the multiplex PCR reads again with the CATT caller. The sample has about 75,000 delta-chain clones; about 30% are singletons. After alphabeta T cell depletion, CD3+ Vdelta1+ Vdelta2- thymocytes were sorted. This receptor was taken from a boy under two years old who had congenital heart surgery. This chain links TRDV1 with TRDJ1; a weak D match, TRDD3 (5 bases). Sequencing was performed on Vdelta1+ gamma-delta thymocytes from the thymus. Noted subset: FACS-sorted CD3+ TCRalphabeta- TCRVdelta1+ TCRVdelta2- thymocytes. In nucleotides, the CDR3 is TGTGCTCTTGGGAAACGGGGGGTACTGATCTTT. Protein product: CALGKRGVLIF.